The sequence of this T cell receptor beta chain was determined in a study of blood T cell repertoires in COVID-19. About the study: Material from acute and convalescent COVID-19 was sourced from the United States, Italy and Spain. PBMCs, B-cell-depleted T cells, or T cells were the source of the cDNA or gDNA that made up the material.

Original processing notes: Amplified reference gene primers provided the basis for estimating nucleated cell counts. Profiling relied on immunoSEQ multiplex PCR, and the TCRdb table lists in-frame clones only, not all of them. That table supplies the V and J calls and clone size; D and trimming were determined from the DNA. The data hold 120,000 or so clones, with 85% observed a single time. The sequencing sample was made of peripheral blood. The source is a man older than 75 with active or convalescent COVID-19.

CDR3 DNA: TGTGCCAGCAGTCAAGAACCGGGACAGGGGCTAAGCGAGCAGTACTTC. Protein product: CASSQEPGQGLSEQYF. V usage is TRBV6-2 or TRBV6-3 and J usage is TRBJ2-7; 10 nucleotides align to TRBD1. Germline-derived CDR1 and CDR2 are MNHEY and SVGEGT. CDR3 size: 16 residues. The J segment lost 6 bases and the V segment lost 5 bases, leaving 13 bases of the junction unmatched.